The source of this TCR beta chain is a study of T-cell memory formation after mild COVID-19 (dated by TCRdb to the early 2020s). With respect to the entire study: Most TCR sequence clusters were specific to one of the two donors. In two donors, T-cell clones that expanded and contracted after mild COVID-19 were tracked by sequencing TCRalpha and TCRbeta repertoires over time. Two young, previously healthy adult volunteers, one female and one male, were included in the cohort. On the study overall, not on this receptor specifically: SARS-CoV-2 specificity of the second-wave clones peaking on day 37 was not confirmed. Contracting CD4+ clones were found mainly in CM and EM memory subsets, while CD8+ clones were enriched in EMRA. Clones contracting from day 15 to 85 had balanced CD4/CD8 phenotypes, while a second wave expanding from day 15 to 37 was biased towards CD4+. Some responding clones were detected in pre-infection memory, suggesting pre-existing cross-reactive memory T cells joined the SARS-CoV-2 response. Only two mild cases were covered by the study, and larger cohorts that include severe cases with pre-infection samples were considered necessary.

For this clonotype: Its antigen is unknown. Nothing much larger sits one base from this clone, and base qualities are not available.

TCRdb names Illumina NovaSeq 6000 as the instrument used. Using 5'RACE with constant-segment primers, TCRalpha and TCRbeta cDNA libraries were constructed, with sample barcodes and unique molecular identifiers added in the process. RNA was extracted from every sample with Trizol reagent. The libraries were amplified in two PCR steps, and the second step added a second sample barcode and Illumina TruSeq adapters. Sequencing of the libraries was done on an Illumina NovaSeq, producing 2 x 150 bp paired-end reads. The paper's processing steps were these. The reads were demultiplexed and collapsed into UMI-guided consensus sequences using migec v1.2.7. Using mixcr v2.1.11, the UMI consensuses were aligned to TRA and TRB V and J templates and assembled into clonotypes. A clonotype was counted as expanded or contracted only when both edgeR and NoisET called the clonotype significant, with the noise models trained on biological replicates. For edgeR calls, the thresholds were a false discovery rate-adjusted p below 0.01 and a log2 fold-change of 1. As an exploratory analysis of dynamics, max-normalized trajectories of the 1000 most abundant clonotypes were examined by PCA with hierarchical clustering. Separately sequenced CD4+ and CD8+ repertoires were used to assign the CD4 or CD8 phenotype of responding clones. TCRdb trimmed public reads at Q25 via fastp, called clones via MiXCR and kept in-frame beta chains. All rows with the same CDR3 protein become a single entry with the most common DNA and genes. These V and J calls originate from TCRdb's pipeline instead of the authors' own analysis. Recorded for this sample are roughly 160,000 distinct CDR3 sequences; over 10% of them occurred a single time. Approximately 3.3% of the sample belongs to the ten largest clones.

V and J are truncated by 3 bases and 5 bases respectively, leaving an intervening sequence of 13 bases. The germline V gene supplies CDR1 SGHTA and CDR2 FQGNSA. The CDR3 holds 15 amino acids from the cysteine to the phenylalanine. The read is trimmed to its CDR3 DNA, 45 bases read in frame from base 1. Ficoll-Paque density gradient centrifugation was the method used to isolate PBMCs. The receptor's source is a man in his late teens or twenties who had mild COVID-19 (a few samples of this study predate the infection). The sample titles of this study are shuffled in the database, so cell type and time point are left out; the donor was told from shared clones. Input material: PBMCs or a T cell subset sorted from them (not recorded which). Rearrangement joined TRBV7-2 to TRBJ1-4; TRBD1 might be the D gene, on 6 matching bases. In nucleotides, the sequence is TGTGCCAGCAGCTTTTTGGGACACCGAAATGAAAAACTGTTTTTT. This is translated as CASSFLGHRNEKLFF.